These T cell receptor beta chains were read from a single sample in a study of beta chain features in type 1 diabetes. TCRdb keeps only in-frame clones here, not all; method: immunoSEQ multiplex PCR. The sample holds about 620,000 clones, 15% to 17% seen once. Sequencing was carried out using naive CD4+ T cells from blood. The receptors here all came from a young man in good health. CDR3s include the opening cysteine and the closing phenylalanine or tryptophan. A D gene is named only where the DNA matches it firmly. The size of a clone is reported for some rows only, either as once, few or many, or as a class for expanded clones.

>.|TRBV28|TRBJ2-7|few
TGTGCCAGCACACACCTAGACAACTCCTACGAGCAGTACTTC
CASTHLDNSYEQYF
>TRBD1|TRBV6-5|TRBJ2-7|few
TGTGCCAGCAGTTACGGTTCAGGGGGCTCCTACGAGCAGTACTTC
CASSYGSGGSYEQYF
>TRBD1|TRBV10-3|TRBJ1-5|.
TGTGCCATAGGCGCCGGGACAGGGCTTCAGCCCCAGCATTTT
CAIGAGTGLQPQHF
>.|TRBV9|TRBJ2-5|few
TGTGCCAGCAGCGTAGGTGTAGGGGGTAAAGAGACCCAGTACTTC
CASSVGVGGKETQYF
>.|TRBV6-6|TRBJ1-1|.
TGTGCCAGCAGCGTCGTCCAAGGGAACACTGAAGCTTTCTTT
CASSVVQGNTEAFF
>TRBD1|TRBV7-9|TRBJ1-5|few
TGTGCCAGCAGCTTTTCCGGGACAGGGGGCAATCAGCCCCAGCATTTT
CASSFSGTGGNQPQHF
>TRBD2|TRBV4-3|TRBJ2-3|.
TGCGCCAGCAGTTTTGCGGGGGGGGCTGGGGCCACAGATACGCAGTATTTT
CASSFAGGAGATDTQYF
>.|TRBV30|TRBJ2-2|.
TGTGCCTGGAGTGACCTTCGTCGGGGGGAGCTGTTTTTT
CAWSDLRRGELFF
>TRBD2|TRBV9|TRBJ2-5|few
TGTGCCAGCAGCGTAGGAGCCGGGGTAGCGGGGGCTCTTGAGACCCAGTACTTC
CASSVGAGVAGALETQYF
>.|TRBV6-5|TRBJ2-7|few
TGTGCCAGCAGTTACCGGCAGGGGACATCCGAGCAGTACTTC
CASSYRQGTSEQYF
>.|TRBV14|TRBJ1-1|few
TGTGCCAGCAGCCCCCGGAGAGAAAAGAACACTGAAGCTTTCTTT
CASSPRREKNTEAFF
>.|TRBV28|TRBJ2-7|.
TGTGCCAGCAGTTCCCCCAGCGCTTACGAGCAGTACTTC
CASSSPSAYEQYF
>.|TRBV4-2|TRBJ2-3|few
TGTGCCAGCAGGGAGAAAGATACGCAGTATTTT
CASREKDTQYF
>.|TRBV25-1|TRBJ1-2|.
TGTGCCAGCAGTGAAGGATATAGGGGGGGCGAAGGCTACACCTTC
CASSEGYRGGEGYTF
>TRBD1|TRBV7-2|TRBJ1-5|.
TGTGCCAGCAGCTTAGCTGGTCGGACAGGGGGCCATCAGCCCCAGCATTTT
CASSLAGRTGGHQPQHF
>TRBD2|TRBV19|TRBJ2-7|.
TGTGCCAGTAGTCCCCGGGAAGCGGGGGGTCTCGAGCAGTACTTC
CASSPREAGGLEQYF
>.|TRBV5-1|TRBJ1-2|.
TGCGCCAGCAGCTTGGAGTCGATCGGACGCCCGGCTGACTATGGCTACACCTTC
CASSLESIGRPADYGYTF
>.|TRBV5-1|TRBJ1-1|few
TGCGCCAGCAGCTTGTCAGGTTTGAACACTGAAGCTTTCTTT
CASSLSGLNTEAFF
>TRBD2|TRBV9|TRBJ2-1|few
TGTGCCACGACAACGGGAGGGCAGAGCAATGAGCAGTTCTTC
CATTTGGQSNEQFF
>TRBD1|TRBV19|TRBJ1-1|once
TGTGCCAGTAGTACGCGGACAGGGGGCAGGAACACTGAAGCTTTCTTT
CASSTRTGGRNTEAFF
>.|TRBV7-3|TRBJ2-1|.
TGTGCCAGCAGCCCCCGGGGACTCCGCAATGAGCAGTTCTTC
CASSPRGLRNEQFF
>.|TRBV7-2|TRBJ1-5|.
TGTGCCAGCAGCTTAGTCCTTCAACTGGGCCAGCCCCAGCATTTT
CASSLVLQLGQPQHF
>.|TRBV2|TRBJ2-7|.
TGTGCCAGCAGTGAAGAAGTCTCCTACGAGCAGTACTTC
CASSEEVSYEQYF
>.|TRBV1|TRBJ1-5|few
TGCACCAGCAGCCAAGTCCTATTCAATCAGCCCCAGCATTTT
CTSSQVLFNQPQHF
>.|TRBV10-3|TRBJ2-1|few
TGTGCCATCAGTGGTGGACGGAATGAGCAGTTCTTC
CAISGGRNEQFF
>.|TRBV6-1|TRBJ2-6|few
TGTGCCAGCAGAAACAGTGGGGCCAACGTCCTGACTTTC
CASRNSGANVLTF